One sample yielded the 30 T cell receptor beta chains listed below, sequenced in a study of cytomegalovirus exposure and HLA in healthy donors. PCR employed 60 Vbeta and 13 Jbeta primers. Using immunoSEQ multiplex PCR, the repertoire was profiled, and TCRdb retains in-frame clones only, with some absent. The table records around 300,000 clones, roughly 90% of them present only once. The sample taken for sequencing was PBMCs. These receptors all stem from a woman aged 18-30 years in good health and CMV-seronegative.

This clone was found a few times. The V and J genes are TRBV2 and TRBJ1-3, with 9 bases aligning to TRBD1. This CDR3 is built from 15 residues. Germline CDR1 SNHLY, CDR2 FYNNEI. Trimming removed 5 bases from V and 7 bases from J; junction bases left unmatched: 9. The CDR3 region is CASSWDRAVRNTIYF. The CDR3 DNA sequence: TGTGCCAGCAGTTGGGACAGGGCGGTCCGGAACACCATATATTTT.

The chain carries TRBV5-6 and TRBJ1-6, with TRBD1 matching over 7 bases. The CDR3 is 14 residues long. Trimming at V came to 4 bases and at J to 10 bases, leaving 8 bases not matched to a gene. Per germline, CDR1 SGHDT and CDR2 YYEEEE. CDR3 DNA sequence: TGTGCCAGCAGCACAGGACAGGCCGGGTCACCCCTCCACTTT. It specifies CASSTGQAGSPLHF. The variable domain in full, with the rest retrieved from reference TRBV5-6 and TRBJ1-6, is DAGVTQSPTHLIKTRGQQVTLRCSPKSGHDTVSWYQQALGQGPQFIFQYYEEEERQRGNFPDRFSGHQFPNYSSELNVNALLLGDSALYLCASSTGQAGSPLHFGNGTRLTVT.

The CDR3 DNA reads as TGTGCCAGCAGTTTAGTGGGACAGGGATCACGAAGGGGCTATGGCTACACCTTC. This sequence encodes CASSLVGQGSRRGYGYTF. The chain has TRBV27 and TRBJ1-2; 9 nucleotides align to TRBD1. Germline V gene lookup returns CDR1 MNHEY and CDR2 SMNVEV (reference sequence). J gave up 4 bases and V 2 bases, and 14 bases lay outside the gene matches. This CDR3 is built from 18 residues.

To note about this clone: Its ends do not fully match the called genes, so a read error is possible. The chain uses TRBV7-9 and TRBJ2-3, with D possibly being TRBD1 (6 bases). Germline V gene sequence: CDR1 SEHNR, CDR2 FQNEAQ (reference sequence). The CDR3 extends over 16 amino acids. CDR3 residues: CSSSPSWGRPTDTQYF. The CDR3 bases are TGTTCCAGCAGCCCAAGTTGGGGGCGCCCGACAGATACGCAGTATTTT.

The rearrangement joins TRBV6-5 to TRBJ2-3; D unclear. Germline assignment: CDR1 MNHEY and CDR2 SVGAGI. Between the trimmed V and J ends, which lost 7 bases and 1 base, there was a span of 6 bases. This CDR3 has 12 amino acids. The CDR3 reads CASKSGTDTQYF. The DNA of the CDR3 is TGTGCCAGCAAATCCGGCACAGATACGCAGTATTTT.

The rearrangement uses TRBV2 and TRBJ2-2; 8 nucleotides agree with TRBD1. Per the germline V gene, CDR1 is SNHLY and CDR2 is FYNNEI. V shed 6 bases, J shed 7 bases, and the junction held 7 bases outside the gene matches. The CDR3 runs to 14 residues. The CDR3 loop is CASRSTGGYGELFF. CDR3 DNA sequence: TGTGCCAGCAGATCAACAGGGGGGTACGGGGAGCTGTTTTTT. Together with reference TRBV2 and TRBJ2-2, the CDR3 gives the full variable domain: EPEVTQTPSHQVTQMGQEVILRCVPISNHLYFYWYRQILGQKVEFLVSFYNNEISEKSEIFDDQFSVERPDGSNFTLKIRSTKLEDSAMYFCASRSTGGYGELFFGEGSRLTVL.

The J gene is TRBJ2-1, the V gene TRBV5-4, with TRBD2 identical over 10 bases. CDR1 is SGHNT and CDR2 is YYREEE in the germline V gene (reference sequence). This CDR3 contains 15 residues. The V segment lost 5 bases and the J segment 7 bases; nucleotides outside the gene matches: 9. CDR3 loop: CASRFSGGAVNEQFF. The CDR3 DNA is TGTGCCAGCAGGTTCAGCGGGGGGGCTGTAAATGAGCAGTTCTTC.

The chain has TRBV7-9 and TRBJ2-5; possible D gene TRBD1, 6 bases. Trimming took off 5 bases at V and 4 bases at J, with 11 bases between the two ends. CDR3 length: 13 residues. From germline, CDR1 is SEHNR and CDR2 FQNEAQ (reference sequence). The CDR3 loop reads CASSHRDIETQYF. The CDR3 nucleotides are TGTGCCAGCAGCCACCGGGACATAGAGACCCAGTACTTC.

This CDR3 is CASSDSGLAGGYVYNEQFF. CDR3 in DNA: TGTGCCAGCAGTGACTCGGGCCTAGCGGGGGGGTATGTCTACAATGAGCAGTTCTTC. V and J are TRBV6-4 and TRBJ2-1; TRBD2 matches at 12 bases. CDR3 size: 19 residues. V was pared by 0 bases and J by 3 bases, with 9 bases of the junction left unmatched. CDR1 MRHNA and CDR2 SNTAGT come from the germline V gene.

CDR3: CASSRTASSAGELFF. DNA of the CDR3: TGTGCCAGCAGTCGGACAGCATCCTCCGCCGGGGAGCTGTTTTTT. The chain links TRBV7-3 to TRBJ2-2; the D gene is possibly TRBD1 (6 bases). V was trimmed by 6 bases and J by 6 bases, leaving 17 bases between them. The CDR3 is 15 amino acids. Germline V CDR1 and CDR2: SGHTA, FQGTGA.

This chain connects TRBV6-5 to TRBJ2-7; D possibly corresponds to TRBD2 (5 bases). This CDR3 has 15 amino acids. Trimming removed 5 bases from V and 0 bases from J, with 14 bases in between. Germline loops: CDR1 MNHEY, CDR2 SVGAGI. The CDR3 here is CASSKRWPSSYEQYF. The CDR3 nucleotides are TGTGCCAGCAGTAAGCGGTGGCCGAGCTCCTACGAGCAGTACTTC.

The chain links TRBV25-1 to TRBJ2-5; TRBD1 aligns across 8 bases. The better agreement between TRBJ2-7 and the DNA end casts doubt on the J call. Germline assignment: CDR1 MGHDK and CDR2 SYGVNS. The CDR3 spans 14 residues. In DNA form, the CDR3 reads TGTGCCAGCAGTGATTGGGACAGGCAATACGAGCAGTACTTC. Translated: CASSDWDRQYEQYF.

Comment on this clone: Other DNA sequences of this sample code for an identical CDR3. The rearrangement links TRBV5-1 to TRBJ2-1, with D possibly matching TRBD2 (6 bases). Deletions cut 0 bases from V and 4 bases from J, with 8 bases between. The CDR3 covers 14 residues. Germline CDR1 SGHRS, CDR2 YFSETQ. Here the CDR3 DNA reads TGCGCCAGCAGCTTGGGGGACTCTTACAATGAGCAGTTCTTC. This encodes CASSLGDSYNEQFF.

The V gene is TRBV5-4, the J gene TRBJ2-5; 12 bases align to TRBD2. This CDR3 has 17 residues. Germline V gene lookup returns CDR1 SGHNT and CDR2 YYREEE (reference sequence). Unmatched junction bases numbered 9, after V lost 1 base and J lost 5 bases. The CDR3 loop is CASSLRLAGGPKETQYF. In DNA, the CDR3 is TGTGCCAGCAGCTTGAGGCTAGCGGGGGGGCCCAAGGAGACCCAGTACTTC.

This clone was seen just once. This chain joins TRBV5-1 and TRBJ2-3, with 10 nucleotides matching TRBD2. This CDR3 has 17 residues. The junction had 9 bases not matched to a gene; V was cut back by 4 bases and J by 1 base. CDR1 and CDR2 (germline): SGHRS, YFSETQ. The CDR3 region is CASSPRIAGGGTDTQYF. In DNA form, the CDR3 reads TGCGCCAGCAGCCCGAGAATAGCGGGGGGCGGCACAGATACGCAGTATTTT.

This chain links TRBV29-1 with TRBJ2-1; the D gene is possibly TRBD2 (6 bases). This CDR3 is 16 amino acids long. Germline CDR1 and CDR2: SQVTM and ANQGSEA. V was cut by 7 bases and J by 0 bases, with 19 bases left in between. The CDR3 here is CSAVSLLANSYNEQFF. The CDR3 nucleotides are TGCAGCGCAGTTTCATTACTAGCAAACTCCTACAATGAGCAGTTCTTC.

The chain joins TRBV2 to TRBJ1-1; TRBD1 matches at 7 bases. Germline assignment: CDR1 SNHLY and CDR2 FYNNEI. V was clipped by 2 bases and J by 0 bases; unmatched bases: 9. The CDR3 consists of 17 residues. The CDR3 region is CASSEWGQPIMNTEAFF. The CDR3 region has the DNA TGTGCCAGCAGTGAATGGGGACAGCCTATCATGAACACTGAAGCTTTCTTT.

The chain combines TRBV13 with TRBJ2-2; 7 positions agree with TRBD2. This CDR3 region has 17 residues. Germline V gene data show CDR1 as PRHDT and CDR2 as FYEKMQ (reference sequence). V shed 5 bases and J 2 bases; nucleotides not matched to a gene: 11. In DNA form, the CDR3 reads TGTGCCAGCAGCCCCGAGGGCCTAGCGGTAAACACCGGGGAGCTGTTTTTT. Translation: CASSPEGLAVNTGELFF. Combining the CDR3 with reference TRBV13 and TRBJ2-2 gives the whole variable domain AAGVIQSPRHLIKEKRETATLKCYPIPRHDTVYWYQQGPGQDPQFLISFYEKMQSDKGSIPDRFSAQQFSDYHSELNMSSLELGDSALYFCASSPEGLAVNTGELFFGEGSRLTVL.

Remarks on this clone: This same CDR3 is encoded by further DNA sequences in the sample. The J gene is TRBJ1-4, the V gene TRBV5-1; TRBD1 matches 8 bases. CDR1 is SGHRS and CDR2 is YFSETQ in the germline V gene. Trimming removed 0 bases from V and 6 bases from J; junction bases left unmatched: 7. The CDR3 runs 16 residues. The CDR3 coding sequence is TGCGCCAGCAGCTTGGCAGGACAGGGTGGTCATGAAAAACTGTTTTTT. Its protein product is CASSLAGQGGHEKLFF. The whole variable domain, filled in from reference TRBV5-1 and TRBJ1-4, reads KAGVTQTPRYLIKTRGQQVTLSCSPISGHRSVSWYQQTPGQGLQFLFEYFSETQRNKGNFPGRFSGRQFSNSRSEMNVSTLELGDSALYLCASSLAGQGGHEKLFFGSGTQLSVL.

The J gene is TRBJ2-3, the V gene TRBV2, with 10 bases that match TRBD2. V was pared by 8 bases and J by 2 bases, with 10 bases of the junction left unmatched. Germline V gene sequence: CDR1 SNHLY, CDR2 FYNNEI. The CDR3 is 16 amino acids. Here the CDR3 DNA reads TGTGCCAGCGGAGCGGGGGGGCTGCTTAACACAGATACGCAGTATTTT. Its translation: CASGAGGLLNTDTQYF. Filled out from reference TRBV2 and TRBJ2-3, the complete variable domain reads EPEVTQTPSHQVTQMGQEVILRCVPISNHLYFYWYRQILGQKVEFLVSFYNNEISEKSEIFDDQFSVERPDGSNFTLKIRSTKLEDSAMYFCASGAGGLLNTDTQYFGPGTRLTVL.

This chain uses TRBV5-6 with TRBJ2-1, with 7 bases identical to TRBD2. The CDR3 consists of 14 residues. V lost 4 bases, J lost 10 bases, and 11 bases stayed unmatched. CDR1 is SGHDT and CDR2 is YYEEEE in the germline V gene. The CDR3 nucleotides are TGTGCCAGCAGCGGCTACCGGACTAGACGGGAGCAGTTCTTC. As protein: CASSGYRTRREQFF.

This chain joins TRBV5-1 and TRBJ1-2; 8 bases map to TRBD1. The V segment lost 4 bases and the J segment 6 bases; nucleotides outside the gene matches: 5. The CDR3 has 13 residues. CDR1 and CDR2 from the germline V gene are SGHRS and YFSETQ. In DNA, the CDR3 is TGCGCCAGCAGCATTGGACAGGGCCATGGCTACACCTTC. Translated: CASSIGQGHGYTF.

This chain connects TRBV11-2 to TRBJ2-3, with D hard to call. This CDR3 comprises 15 residues. Looked up from germline, CDR1 is SGHAT and CDR2 is FQNNGV. Trimming took off 3 bases at V and 4 bases at J, with 14 bases between the two ends. CDR3 bases: TGTGCCAGCAGCTTGGGCGTAGGCCTCCCAGATACGCAGTATTTT. Amino acids: CASSLGVGLPDTQYF. Combining the CDR3 with reference TRBV11-2 and TRBJ2-3 gives the whole variable domain EAGVAQSPRYKIIEKRQSVAFWCNPISGHATLYWYQQILGQGPKLLIQFQNNGVVDDSQLPKDRFSAERLKGVDSTLKIQPAKLEDSAVYLCASSLGVGLPDTQYFGPGTRLTVL.

The V and J genes are TRBV6-6 and TRBJ2-3, with TRBD2 matching 10 bases. The CDR3 contains 16 residues. Germline values: CDR1 MNHNY, CDR2 SVGAGI (reference sequence). V lost 5 bases to trimming and J lost 2 bases; unmatched junction nucleotides: 7. CDR3 sequence reads: CASSATLAGATDTQYF. Written as DNA, the CDR3 is TGTGCCAGCAGTGCGACCCTAGCGGGGGCCACAGATACGCAGTATTTT.

This clone was picked up one time. The chain uses TRBV5-1 and TRBJ1-1, with 9 nucleotides matching TRBD1. V lost 4 bases, J lost 11 bases, and 15 bases stayed unmatched. Germline values: CDR1 SGHRS, CDR2 YFSETQ. The CDR3 is 15 amino acids. CDR3 bases: TGCGCCAGCAGCCCCCACAGGGGGCGCATAATGTGGGCTTTCTTT. It yields the protein CASSPHRGRIMWAFF.

This clone was seen a few times. This chain links TRBV5-6 with TRBJ1-1; 7 bases map to TRBD1. The CDR3 is 14 amino acids. The V segment lost 1 base and the J segment 0 bases; nucleotides outside the gene matches: 0. Germline V gene data show CDR1 as SGHDT and CDR2 as YYEEEE. The CDR3 spells CASSLTGVNTEAFF. CDR3 DNA sequence: TGTGCCAGCAGCTTGACAGGGGTGAACACTGAAGCTTTCTTT.

V usage is TRBV5-4 and J usage is TRBJ2-2; TRBD2 matches at 14 bases. Losses at the gene ends were 2 bases for V and 6 bases for J; bases not matched to a gene: 6. From germline, CDR1 is SGHNT and CDR2 YYREEE (reference sequence). The CDR3 extends over 17 amino acids. The CDR3 loop reads CASSFSGTSGGAGELFF. CDR3 nucleotide sequence: TGTGCCAGCAGCTTTTCCGGGACTAGCGGGGGCGCCGGGGAGCTGTTTTTT.

The chain links TRBV10-3 to TRBJ1-1; D is unclear. This CDR3 is built from 14 residues. Trimming removed 1 base from V and 1 base from J, with 7 bases in between. CDR1 and CDR2 from the germline V gene are ENHRY and SYGVKD. CDR3 DNA sequence: TGTGCCATCAGTGAGTTATCAGGGAACACTGAAGCTTTCTTT. It specifies CAISELSGNTEAFF.

The V gene is TRBV27, the J gene TRBJ1-5; D might be TRBD1 (5 bases). CDR3 size: 16 residues. Trimming cost V 1 base and J 0 bases, with 10 bases left between them. From germline, CDR1 is MNHEY and CDR2 SMNVEV (reference sequence). The DNA of the CDR3 is TGTGCCAGCAGTTTATTGGGGGGGGGTAGCAATCAGCCCCAGCATTTT. Amino acid sequence: CASSLLGGGSNQPQHF.

V is TRBV9 and J is TRBJ2-5; 8 positions match TRBD2. V dropped 8 bases and J dropped 4; count of bases not matched to a gene: 10. The germline V gene encodes CDR1 SGDLS and CDR2 YYNGEE. CDR3 length equals 14 residues. CDR3 in DNA: TGTGCCAGTGCCGGGACGGGGGGGCGAGAGACCCAGTACTTC. Amino acid sequence: CASAGTGGRETQYF.